These T cell receptor beta chains were read from a single sample in a study of blood T cell repertoires in COVID-19. The method was immunoSEQ multiplex PCR; TCRdb's version includes in-frame clones alone and lacks a portion of them. The sample has approximately 300,000 clones; roughly nine tenths are singletons. Sequences were obtained from PBMCs or T cells enriched from blood (not recorded which). These receptors all come from a woman in her 30s who had been exposed to COVID-19. The CDR3 runs from the conserved cysteine through the conserved F or W. The order of the fields is V gene, clone size, J gene, D gene, CDR3 length, CDR3 protein, CDR3 DNA. The D gene is left open where the match is weak. Some rows mark clone size as missing; the rest say once, few, many or name a class of expanded clone.

v_gene: TRBV19
abundance: .
j_gene: TRBJ2-7
d_gene: TRBD1
len: 14
CDR3aa: CASTSGQGAYEQYF
CDR3nt: TGTGCCAGTACCTCGGGACAGGGGGCCTACGAGCAGTACTTC

v_gene: TRBV13
abundance: .
j_gene: TRBJ2-7
d_gene: .
len: 13
CDR3aa: CASSSDRAYEQYF
CDR3nt: TGTGCCAGCAGCTCCGACAGAGCCTACGAGCAGTACTTC

v_gene: TRBV4-3
abundance: .
j_gene: TRBJ1-1
d_gene: TRBD1
len: 16
CDR3aa: CASSQGQGAPDTEAFF
CDR3nt: TGCGCCAGCAGCCAAGGACAGGGGGCGCCTGACACTGAAGCTTTCTTT

v_gene: TRBV7-2
abundance: once
j_gene: TRBJ1-5
d_gene: TRBD1
len: 15
CDR3aa: CASSEDRGGFQPQHF
CDR3nt: TGTGCCAGCAGCGAGGACAGGGGAGGTTTTCAGCCCCAGCATTTT

v_gene: TRBV5-1
abundance: .
j_gene: TRBJ2-7
d_gene: TRBD1
len: 14
CDR3aa: CASRRTGGPYEQYF
CDR3nt: TGCGCCAGCCGAAGGACAGGGGGTCCGTACGAGCAGTACTTC

v_gene: TRBV29-1
abundance: .
j_gene: TRBJ2-7
d_gene: TRBD1
len: 15
CDR3aa: CSVERTGTGSGEQYF
CDR3nt: TGCAGCGTTGAAAGAACCGGGACAGGGTCGGGGGAGCAGTACTTC

v_gene: TRBV14
abundance: .
j_gene: TRBJ1-2
d_gene: .
len: 14
CDR3aa: CASSQAETGYGYTF
CDR3nt: TGTGCCAGCAGCCAAGCGGAGACAGGCTATGGCTACACCTTC

v_gene: TRBV5-6
abundance: .
j_gene: TRBJ2-1
d_gene: .
len: 15
CDR3aa: CASSLAQGLVNEQFF
CDR3nt: TGTGCCAGCAGCTTGGCCCAGGGGCTGGTCAATGAGCAGTTCTTC

v_gene: TRBV5-1
abundance: .
j_gene: TRBJ2-1
d_gene: TRBD2
len: 16
CDR3aa: CASSHGLAGHYNEQFF
CDR3nt: TGCGCCAGCAGCCATGGACTAGCGGGGCACTACAATGAGCAGTTCTTC

v_gene: TRBV12-3/TRBV12-4
abundance: .
j_gene: TRBJ2-7
d_gene: TRBD2
len: 11
CDR3aa: CASSRGGAKDF
CDR3nt: TGTGCCAGCAGTCGCGGGGGGGCCAAGGACTTC

v_gene: TRBV5-1
abundance: .
j_gene: TRBJ1-6
d_gene: .
len: 16
CDR3aa: CASSPPGGSYNSPLHF
CDR3nt: TGCGCCAGCAGCCCTCCGGGAGGATCCTATAATTCACCCCTCCACTTT

v_gene: TRBV19
abundance: .
j_gene: TRBJ2-1
d_gene: .
len: 16
CDR3aa: CASSSRGRQGNNEQFF
CDR3nt: TGTGCCAGTAGTTCCAGGGGCCGTCAGGGGAACAATGAGCAGTTCTTC

v_gene: TRBV21-1
abundance: .
j_gene: TRBJ1-6
d_gene: .
len: 16
CDR3aa: CASSKPPTGPGSPLHF
CDR3nt: TGTGCCAGCAGCAAACCCCCGACAGGGCCGGGTTCACCCCTCCACTTT

v_gene: TRBV6-6
abundance: .
j_gene: TRBJ2-7
d_gene: .
len: 14
CDR3aa: CASTSLDSSYEQYF
CDR3nt: TGTGCCAGCACCTCACTTGACAGCTCCTACGAGCAGTACTTC

v_gene: TRBV28
abundance: .
j_gene: TRBJ2-6
d_gene: TRBD1
len: 18
CDR3aa: CASSSGTGLVRGANVLTF
CDR3nt: TGTGCCAGCAGTTCCGGGACAGGGTTGGTAAGGGGGGCCAACGTCCTGACTTTC

v_gene: TRBV19
abundance: .
j_gene: TRBJ1-5
d_gene: TRBD1
len: 15
CDR3aa: CASIPDRASNQPQHF
CDR3nt: TGTGCCAGTATCCCGGACAGGGCTAGCAATCAGCCCCAGCATTTT

v_gene: TRBV4-2
abundance: .
j_gene: TRBJ1-4
d_gene: TRBD1
len: 15
CDR3aa: CASSPRTGEGEKLFF
CDR3nt: TGTGCCAGCAGCCCTAGGACAGGGGAGGGAGAAAAACTGTTTTTT

v_gene: TRBV18
abundance: .
j_gene: TRBJ2-3
d_gene: .
len: 14
CDR3aa: CASSPSGSTDTQYF
CDR3nt: TGTGCCAGCTCACCATCCGGGAGCACAGATACGCAGTATTTT

v_gene: TRBV9
abundance: .
j_gene: TRBJ2-1
d_gene: .
len: 12
CDR3aa: CASSIRGEEQFF
CDR3nt: TGTGCCAGCAGTATCAGGGGGGAGGAGCAGTTCTTC

v_gene: TRBV2
abundance: few
j_gene: TRBJ2-7
d_gene: .
len: 12
CDR3aa: CASSSVHYEQYF
CDR3nt: TGTGCCAGCAGTTCGGTCCACTACGAGCAGTACTTC

v_gene: TRBV7-6
abundance: .
j_gene: TRBJ2-6
d_gene: .
len: 17
CDR3aa: CASSSSDYFEGANVLTF
CDR3nt: TGTGCCAGCAGCTCTTCAGACTATTTCGAAGGGGCCAACGTCCTGACTTTC

v_gene: TRBV6-5
abundance: .
j_gene: TRBJ1-4
d_gene: .
len: 15
CDR3aa: CATKGGHVDNEKLFF
CDR3nt: TGTGCCACCAAAGGGGGACATGTCGATAATGAAAAACTGTTTTTT

v_gene: TRBV10-3
abundance: .
j_gene: TRBJ1-2
d_gene: TRBD1
len: 14
CDR3aa: CAISEKTGGYGYTF
CDR3nt: TGTGCCATCAGTGAGAAGACAGGGGGGTATGGCTACACCTTC

v_gene: TRBV11-3
abundance: .
j_gene: TRBJ2-5
d_gene: .
len: 12
CDR3aa: CASSGPEETQYF
CDR3nt: TGTGCCAGCAGCGGCCCTGAAGAGACCCAGTACTTC

v_gene: TRBV5-1
abundance: once
j_gene: TRBJ2-5
d_gene: TRBD1
len: 15
CDR3aa: CASSHRDRARETQYF
CDR3nt: TGCGCCAGCAGCCACCGGGACAGGGCGCGGGAGACCCAGTACTTC

v_gene: TRBV3-1/TRBV3-2
abundance: .
j_gene: TRBJ1-4
d_gene: TRBD1
len: 14
CDR3aa: CASSQVAGGEKLFF
CDR3nt: TGTGCCAGCAGCCAAGTGGCAGGGGGTGAAAAACTGTTTTTT

v_gene: TRBV18
abundance: .
j_gene: TRBJ1-4
d_gene: TRBD1
len: 17
CDR3aa: CASSPLHEDRVGEKLFF
CDR3nt: TGTGCCAGCTCACCACTCCATGAGGACAGGGTAGGCGAAAAACTGTTTTTT

v_gene: TRBV19
abundance: .
j_gene: TRBJ2-1
d_gene: .
len: 14
CDR3aa: CASTGTTDYNEQFF
CDR3nt: TGTGCCAGTACCGGGACAACCGACTACAATGAGCAGTTCTTC

v_gene: TRBV6-6
abundance: once
j_gene: TRBJ1-5
d_gene: .
len: 16
CDR3aa: CASSGPGHPNNQPQHF
CDR3nt: TGTGCCAGCAGTGGCCCGGGACACCCGAACAATCAGCCCCAGCATTTT

v_gene: TRBV5-1
abundance: .
j_gene: TRBJ2-2
d_gene: TRBD1
len: 15
CDR3aa: CASSLGDRETGELFF
CDR3nt: TGCGCCAGCAGCTTGGGGGACAGGGAAACCGGGGAGCTGTTTTTT

v_gene: TRBV7-6
abundance: .
j_gene: TRBJ1-4
d_gene: TRBD1
len: 15
CDR3aa: CASSLARGLSEKLFF
CDR3nt: TGTGCCAGCAGCTTAGCGAGGGGGCTCTCCGAAAAACTGTTTTTT

v_gene: TRBV7-9
abundance: .
j_gene: TRBJ1-2
d_gene: .
len: 17
CDR3aa: CASSSSHARGPYYGYTF
CDR3nt: TGTGCCAGCAGCTCAAGTCACGCCAGGGGCCCCTACTATGGCTACACCTTC

v_gene: TRBV7-2
abundance: .
j_gene: TRBJ2-1
d_gene: .
len: 17
CDR3aa: CASSSRAAHLGYNEQFF
CDR3nt: TGTGCCAGCAGCTCCCGCGCGGCACACCTAGGATACAATGAGCAGTTCTTC

v_gene: TRBV7-9
abundance: once
j_gene: TRBJ1-5
d_gene: TRBD1
len: 15
CDR3aa: CASSPTGGINQPQHF
CDR3nt: TGTGCCAGCAGCCCAACAGGGGGGATCAATCAGCCCCAGCATTTT

v_gene: TRBV7-9
abundance: .
j_gene: TRBJ1-4
d_gene: .
len: 14
CDR3aa: CASSLVEGNEKLFF
CDR3nt: TGTGCCAGCAGCTTAGTTGAGGGCAATGAAAAACTGTTTTTT

v_gene: TRBV4-3
abundance: .
j_gene: TRBJ1-6
d_gene: TRBD1
len: 16
CDR3aa: CASSQQTGYYNSPLHF
CDR3nt: TGCGCCAGCAGCCAACAGACAGGGTACTATAATTCACCCCTCCACTTT

v_gene: TRBV5-4
abundance: .
j_gene: TRBJ2-7
d_gene: TRBD1
len: 15
CDR3aa: CASSLTGTGVLEQYF
CDR3nt: TGTGCCAGCAGCTTAACCGGGACAGGGGTTCTCGAGCAGTACTTC

v_gene: TRBV7-2
abundance: .
j_gene: TRBJ2-5
d_gene: TRBD2
len: 16
CDR3aa: CASSVTSGGGMETQYF
CDR3nt: TGTGCCAGCAGCGTGACTAGCGGGGGAGGGATGGAGACCCAGTACTTC

v_gene: TRBV11-3
abundance: .
j_gene: TRBJ2-1
d_gene: .
len: 14
CDR3aa: CASSHWRAFEEQFF
CDR3nt: TGTGCCAGCAGTCACTGGAGGGCTTTTGAAGAGCAGTTCTTC

v_gene: TRBV5-4
abundance: .
j_gene: TRBJ2-7
d_gene: TRBD1
len: 15
CDR3aa: CASSPGQGASHEQYF
CDR3nt: TGTGCCAGCAGCCCCGGACAGGGGGCGTCCCACGAGCAGTACTTC

v_gene: TRBV5-1
abundance: .
j_gene: TRBJ2-1
d_gene: TRBD2
len: 18
CDR3aa: CASSYLGLALTSYNEQFF
CDR3nt: TGCGCCAGCAGCTACCTGGGACTAGCGTTGACATCCTACAATGAGCAGTTCTTC

v_gene: TRBV5-4
abundance: .
j_gene: TRBJ2-1
d_gene: .
len: 15
CDR3aa: CASSLYSPVGNEQFF
CDR3nt: TGTGCCAGCAGCTTGTACAGTCCCGTAGGAAATGAGCAGTTCTTC

v_gene: TRBV24-1
abundance: .
j_gene: TRBJ2-3
d_gene: .
len: 15
CDR3aa: CATSDPDSQEDTQYF
CDR3nt: TGTGCCACCAGTGACCCGGACTCACAAGAAGATACGCAGTATTTT

v_gene: TRBV19
abundance: .
j_gene: TRBJ2-1
d_gene: TRBD2
len: 15
CDR3aa: CASSRREGIIDEQFF
CDR3nt: TGTGCCAGTAGCAGGAGGGAGGGGATTATAGATGAGCAGTTCTTC

v_gene: TRBV19
abundance: .
j_gene: TRBJ1-1
d_gene: .
len: 13
CDR3aa: CASSIVWGPEAFF
CDR3nt: TGTGCCAGTAGTATTGTGTGGGGGCCTGAAGCTTTCTTT

v_gene: TRBV6-1
abundance: .
j_gene: TRBJ1-2
d_gene: .
len: 13
CDR3aa: CASSEEEGRGYTF
CDR3nt: TGTGCCAGCAGTGAAGAGGAGGGTCGGGGCTACACCTTC

v_gene: TRBV9
abundance: once
j_gene: TRBJ1-1
d_gene: .
len: 12
CDR3aa: CASSGRDTEAFF
CDR3nt: TGTGCCAGCAGCGGGAGGGACACTGAAGCTTTCTTT

v_gene: TRBV5-6
abundance: .
j_gene: TRBJ1-1
d_gene: .
len: 16
CDR3aa: CASSLSLGALGTEAFF
CDR3nt: TGTGCCAGCAGCCTATCCCTGGGGGCTTTGGGCACTGAAGCTTTCTTT

v_gene: TRBV7-8
abundance: once
j_gene: TRBJ2-2
d_gene: .
len: 15
CDR3aa: CASSRGGTETGELFF
CDR3nt: TGTGCCAGCAGCCGAGGCGGGACCGAGACCGGGGAGCTGTTTTTT

v_gene: TRBV29-1
abundance: once
j_gene: TRBJ2-6
d_gene: .
len: 16
CDR3aa: CSVEGGRDSGANVLTF
CDR3nt: TGCAGCGTTGAAGGGGGGCGAGACTCTGGGGCCAACGTCCTGACTTTC

v_gene: TRBV6-2/TRBV6-3
abundance: .
j_gene: TRBJ1-5
d_gene: .
len: 15
CDR3aa: CASSYTLGHDQPQHF
CDR3nt: TGTGCCAGCAGTTACACTCTGGGGCATGATCAGCCCCAGCATTTT

v_gene: TRBV28
abundance: once
j_gene: TRBJ1-1
d_gene: TRBD1
len: 16
CDR3aa: CASSPSPGQGRTEAFF
CDR3nt: TGTGCCAGCAGTCCGTCTCCTGGACAGGGAAGGACTGAAGCTTTCTTT